The rows below give T cell receptor beta chains drawn from one sample of a study of cytomegalovirus exposure and HLA in healthy donors. Profiled with immunoSEQ multiplex PCR; TCRdb holds only in-frame clones, not every one. Among 130,000 or so clones, around 8.5% were seen once, and the ten largest hold 5.5%. The sequenced sample consisted of PBMCs. These receptors were taken from a man aged 35-49 years in good health and CMV-seronegative. CDR3s include the opening cysteine and the closing phenylalanine or tryptophan. The D gene is left open where the match is weak. Clone size, where shown, is once, few, many, or a class for clones that have expanded.

D	size	V	J	CDR3	DNA
-	-	TRBV19	TRBJ1-3	CASSPSSGNTIYF	TGTGCCAGTAGTCCCTCCTCTGGAAACACCATATATTTT
-	-	TRBV11-2	TRBJ2-7	CASSLVRGYEQYF	TGTGCCAGCAGCTTAGTTCGGGGGTACGAGCAGTACTTC
TRBD2	once	TRBV7-2	TRBJ2-3	CASSRGGNTDTQYF	TGTGCCAGCAGCCGCGGGGGGAATACAGATACGCAGTATTTT
-	-	TRBV23-1	TRBJ1-6	CASSHRDSTSSYNSPLHF	TGCGCCAGCAGTCACCGGGACTCGACGAGCTCCTATAATTCACCCCTCCACTTT
-	-	TRBV7-2	TRBJ2-3	CASSLVYTPSHTQYF	TGTGCCAGCAGCTTAGTTTACACGCCGTCGCATACGCAGTATTTT
-	few	TRBV4-3	TRBJ1-2	CASSHESVGYTF	TGCGCCAGCAGCCACGAAAGCGTTGGCTACACCTTC
-	few	TRBV7-2	TRBJ1-5	CASSLGAGNQPQHF	TGTGCCAGCAGCTTAGGGGCGGGGAATCAGCCCCAGCATTTT
TRBD2	-	TRBV30	TRBJ2-5	CAWSGMGLAGGPETQYF	TGTGCCTGGAGTGGTATGGGGCTAGCGGGGGGCCCGGAGACCCAGTACTTC
TRBD1	-	TRBV7-9	TRBJ1-5	CASSYGTGEQPQHF	TGTGCCAGCAGCTACGGGACAGGGGAACAGCCCCAGCATTTT
TRBD1	-	TRBV7-9	TRBJ2-7	CASSDGQGRYEQYF	TGTGCCAGCAGCGACGGACAGGGACGGTACGAGCAGTACTTC
-	few	TRBV5-5	TRBJ1-1	CASREVLSTEAFF	TGTGCCAGCAGAGAGGTACTAAGCACTGAAGCTTTCTTT
-	few	TRBV2	TRBJ2-3	CASSGGVSTDTQYF	TGTGCCAGCAGTGGCGGGGTAAGCACAGATACGCAGTATTTT
TRBD1	-	TRBV28	TRBJ2-7	CASSSATGSSYEQYF	TGTGCCAGCAGTTCCGCGACAGGGTCCTCCTACGAGCAGTACTTC
TRBD1	few	TRBV6-1	TRBJ2-6	CASRQGSSGANVLTF	TGTGCCAGCCGACAGGGGAGCTCTGGGGCCAACGTCCTGACTTTC
-	few	TRBV28	TRBJ1-4	CASSFLRGRGEKLFF	TGTGCCAGCAGTTTCCTCAGGGGCCGAGGGGAAAAACTGTTTTTT
-	few	TRBV4-1	TRBJ1-4	CASSQTGSMSEKLFF	TGCGCCAGCAGCCAAACAGGTTCGATGAGTGAAAAACTGTTTTTT
TRBD1	-	TRBV5-6	TRBJ2-5	CASSRGQGSTETQYF	TGTGCCAGCAGCCGGGGACAGGGTTCTACAGAGACCCAGTACTTC
-	few	TRBV28	TRBJ1-5	CASNPWQGSQPQHF	TGTGCCAGCAACCCCTGGCAGGGTTCCCAGCCCCAGCATTTT
TRBD1	-	TRBV16	TRBJ1-1	CASSIRTGENTEAFF	TGTGCCAGCAGTATTCGGACAGGGGAGAACACTGAAGCTTTCTTT
-	few	TRBV6-1	TRBJ1-1	CASSGTVNTEAFF	TGTGCCAGCAGTGGGACAGTGAACACTGAAGCTTTCTTT
TRBD2	-	TRBV7-6	TRBJ2-5	CASRRLAGGTETQYF	TGTGCCAGCAGGCGTCTAGCGGGGGGAACGGAGACCCAGTACTTC
-	-	TRBV5-5	TRBJ1-5	CASSLDFGDQPQHF	TGTGCCAGCAGCTTGGATTTCGGGGATCAGCCCCAGCATTTT
-	few	TRBV30	TRBJ1-5	CAWSRRGNQPQHF	TGTGCCTGGAGCCGCAGGGGAAACCAGCCCCAGCATTTT
TRBD1	few	TRBV2	TRBJ2-1	CASSSGTGGYNEQFF	TGTGCCAGCAGTTCCGGGACAGGCGGGTACAATGAGCAGTTCTTC
-	-	TRBV5-4	TRBJ2-5	CASSSRDWYQETQYF	TGTGCCAGCAGCTCAAGGGACTGGTATCAAGAGACCCAGTACTTC
-	few	TRBV6-5	TRBJ1-1	CASSMAQGWSTEAFF	TGTGCCAGCAGCATGGCACAGGGATGGAGCACTGAAGCTTTCTTT
TRBD1	-	TRBV2	TRBJ1-6	CAGTRQGNSPLHF	TGTGCCGGGACGCGACAGGGAAATTCACCCCTCCACTTT
TRBD2	-	TRBV19	TRBJ2-1	CASHRGLAGSYNEQFF	TGTGCCAGTCATAGGGGACTAGCGGGCTCCTACAATGAGCAGTTCTTC
-	-	TRBV11-1	TRBJ2-2	CASSWSGTGELFF	TGTGCCAGCAGCTGGAGTGGCACCGGGGAGCTGTTTTTT
-	-	TRBV7-2	TRBJ2-3	CASSLAQGIGEDTQYF	TGTGCCAGCAGCTTAGCGCAGGGGATTGGTGAAGATACGCAGTATTTT
TRBD2	few	TRBV5-1	TRBJ2-7	CASSLVGLAGATYEQYF	TGCGCCAGCAGCTTGGTGGGGTTAGCGGGGGCAACCTACGAGCAGTACTTC
-	-	TRBV19	TRBJ1-1	CASSFDSSPNTEAFF	TGTGCCAGTAGTTTCGATAGTAGCCCAAACACTGAAGCTTTCTTT
TRBD2	few	TRBV5-1	TRBJ2-3	CASSLQRGSDTQYF	TGCGCCAGCAGCTTGCAGCGGGGGTCAGATACGCAGTATTTT
TRBD1	few	TRBV6-6	TRBJ1-5	CATSTGYDQPQHF	TGTGCCACCTCGACAGGGTATGATCAGCCCCAGCATTTT
-	-	TRBV12-5	TRBJ1-1	CASGTTPTEAFF	TGTGCTAGTGGCACGACACCCACTGAAGCTTTCTTT
-	few	TRBV7-9	TRBJ1-3	CASTPGSGNTIYF	TGTGCCAGCACCCCAGGCTCTGGAAACACCATATATTTT
TRBD2	few	TRBV6-5	TRBJ2-2	CASSWRGLENTGELFF	TGTGCCAGCAGTTGGCGGGGACTAGAGAACACCGGGGAGCTGTTTTTT
-	few	TRBV30	TRBJ1-5	CAWSVKISGNQPQHF	TGTGCCTGGAGTGTTAAGATAAGCGGCAATCAGCCCCAGCATTTT
-	few	TRBV5-4	TRBJ1-2	CASSLSSVRGGQSYGYTF	TGTGCCAGCAGCTTGAGTAGTGTACGGGGTGGGCAATCCTATGGCTACACCTTC